This T cell receptor (beta chain) was retrieved from a study of CD8+CD57+ T cells in acquired aplastic anemia (dated 2018 in TCRdb). With respect to the entire study: A mean of 3.2 ug of DNA, ranging from about 0.2 to 27.4 ug, was extracted from sorted CD4+ and CD8+ cells. Healthy donor samples averaged approximately 10 million reads for CD4+ and about 11 million for CD8+ cells.

Here is what the overall study found, with its caveats: Patients and healthy controls showed no significant difference in CD8+ Simpson's diversity (P=0.060). Around 30 CD8+ CDR3 sequences were shared between patients and controls but appeared highly expressed in patients and within their immunodominant clones.

In the germline V gene (reference sequence), CDR1 corresponds to LNHDA and CDR2 to SQIVND. The CDR3 starts with the cysteine, ends with the phenylalanine, and has 16 residues. Just the 48-base CDR3 DNA is kept, in frame starting at base 1. V is trimmed back by 4 bases and J by 6 bases, and the junction contains 8 bases that no gene match accounts for. In the study, sorted CD4+ and CD8+ blood T cells from patients with severe aplastic anemia and from healthy subjects underwent deep sequencing of TCR repertoires. Ficoll-Paque density gradient centrifugation was used to isolate peripheral blood mononuclear cells. CD4+ and CD8+ T cells were sorted by FACS or magnetic beads before DNA extraction. TCR beta VDJ combination and CDR3 sequence profiling used genomic DNA as the template. An Illumina HiSeq 2000 was the platform used for TCR repertoire sequencing. The authors' analysis ran thus. Repertoires were assessed using TRBV/TRBJ rearrangement plots, CDR3 size and DJ length profiles, and Simpson's diversity index. The most abundant DNA sequence in the deep sequencing data was defined as the immunodominant clone. CDR3 amino acid sequences were checked for sharing between subjects and were compared against published repertoires and the VDJdb database. Using fastp trimming at Q25 and MiXCR clonotype assembly, TCRdb reanalyzed the public sequencing data and kept in-frame beta chains. For every CDR3 protein sequence, its rows merge into one entry that carries the most common genes and DNA. The V and J calls and clone size are TCRdb's, not the authors'. Across this sample there are 200,000 to 250,000 distinct CDR3 sequences, with 30% to 35% seen only once. The ten largest clones represent 1% to 1.3% of the sample.

This clonotype was detected many times. Its antigen is still unknown. No base quality information exists; no much larger clone differs at one position. The rearrangement combines TRBV19 with TRBJ2-3; 12 bases in the middle match TRBD2. This TCR came from a human donor in good health, serving as a control. The sample taken for sequencing was sorted CD4+, CD8+, or CD8+CD57+ T cells (not recorded which) from PBMCs. The sequenced DNA: TGTGCCAGTAGTAAGACTAGCGGGAGTTTTCGGGATACGCAGTATTTT. Protein translation: CASSKTSGSFRDTQYF.